This TCR beta chain was sequenced during a study of CD8+CD57+ T cells in acquired aplastic anemia. Background on the study: Sorted CD4+ and CD8+ cells yielded about 3.1 ug of DNA on average. Average CD4+ read depth in healthy donors was about 10.8 million reads.

Regarding the study as a whole: Patients and controls were found to share twenty-nine CD8+ CDR3 sequences. Patients and healthy controls showed no significant CD8+ Simpson's diversity difference.

This clonotype has at least ten counts. As yet, its antigen is unknown. Genomic DNA constituted the template upon which TCR beta VDJ and CDR3 profiling was performed. TCRdb passed the reads through MiXCR, listing each CDR3 protein once. The sample has 150,000 to 200,000 distinct CDR3 sequences; 55% to 75% are singletons. Sequencing input: sorted CD4+, CD8+, or CD8+CD57+ T cells (not recorded which) from PBMCs. This TCR was recovered from a human donor in good health.

CDR3 sequence (DNA): TGTGCCAGCAGCGCACATAGTAATGAGCAGTTCTTC. Amino acids: CASSAHSNEQFF. The rearrangement links TRBV7-9 to TRBJ2-1; no definite D call. In germline, CDR1 is SEHNR, CDR2 FQNEAQ (reference sequence). CDR3 size: 12 residues. V lost 5 bases and J lost 7, with 9 bases in between. Filled out from reference TRBV7-9 and TRBJ2-1, the complete variable domain reads DTGVSQNPRHKITKRGQNVTFRCDPISEHNRLYWYRQTLGQGPEFLTYFQNEAQLEKSRLLSDRFSAERPKGSFSTLEIQRTEQGDSAMYLCASSAHSNEQFFGPGTRLTVL.